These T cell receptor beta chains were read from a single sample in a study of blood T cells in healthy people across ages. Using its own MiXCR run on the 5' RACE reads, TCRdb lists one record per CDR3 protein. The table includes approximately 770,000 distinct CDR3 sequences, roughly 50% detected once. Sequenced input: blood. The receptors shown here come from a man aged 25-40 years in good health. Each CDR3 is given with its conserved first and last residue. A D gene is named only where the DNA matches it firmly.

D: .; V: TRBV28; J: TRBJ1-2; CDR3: CVSTIRQDYGYTF
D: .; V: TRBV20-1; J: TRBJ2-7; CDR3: CSARGGPNSYEQYF
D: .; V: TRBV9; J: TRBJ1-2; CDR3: CASSGRGQRNQNYGYTF
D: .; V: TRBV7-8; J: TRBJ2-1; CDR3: CASSLSVGAANSEQFF
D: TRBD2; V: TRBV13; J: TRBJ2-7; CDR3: CASSGGLAGNEQYF
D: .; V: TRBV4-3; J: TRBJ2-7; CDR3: CASSKKSGTYISSYEQYF
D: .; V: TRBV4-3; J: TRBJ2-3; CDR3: CASSAGGSRTDTQYF
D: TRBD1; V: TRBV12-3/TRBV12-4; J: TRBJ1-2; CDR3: CASRAGDSSYGYTF
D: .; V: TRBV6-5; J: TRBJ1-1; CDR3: CASSYRAHGGNTEAFF
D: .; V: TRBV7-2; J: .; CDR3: CASSLGATGRSSYNEQYF
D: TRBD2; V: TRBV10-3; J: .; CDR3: CAIRPTSGPYNEQYF
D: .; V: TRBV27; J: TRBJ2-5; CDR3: CASSLYPTGGETQYF
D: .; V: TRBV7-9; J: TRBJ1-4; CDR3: CASSPAGGEKLFF
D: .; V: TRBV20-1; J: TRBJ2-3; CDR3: CSASWAVGTDTQYF
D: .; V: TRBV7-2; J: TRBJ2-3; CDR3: CASSQYGDTQYF
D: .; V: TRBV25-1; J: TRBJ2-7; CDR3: CASTTAASTYF
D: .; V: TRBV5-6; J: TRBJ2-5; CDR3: CAGNPSYREWETQYF
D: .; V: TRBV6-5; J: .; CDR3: CAISQAAVPNGQYF
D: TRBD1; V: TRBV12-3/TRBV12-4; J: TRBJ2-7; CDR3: CASSLSGTGGLEQYF
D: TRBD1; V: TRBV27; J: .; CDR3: CASSFLGTVYEQYF
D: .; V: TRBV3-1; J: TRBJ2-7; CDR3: CASSQYDFYEQYF
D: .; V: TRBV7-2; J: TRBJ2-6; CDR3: CASSLVTGAGANVLTF
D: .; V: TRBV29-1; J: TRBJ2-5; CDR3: CSARWVMETQYF
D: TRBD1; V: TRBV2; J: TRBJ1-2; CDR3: CAGWTGDVYGYTF
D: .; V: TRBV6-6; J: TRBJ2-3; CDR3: CASSTGTHNYGNTQYF
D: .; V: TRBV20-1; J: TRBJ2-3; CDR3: CSARVAGPTDTQYF
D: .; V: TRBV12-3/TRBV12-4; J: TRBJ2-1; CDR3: CASTQGLADYNEQFF
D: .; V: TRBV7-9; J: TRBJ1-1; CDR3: CASSAYHGGIKNTEAFF
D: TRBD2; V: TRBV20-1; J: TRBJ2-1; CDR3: CSARRLAGVDVQFF
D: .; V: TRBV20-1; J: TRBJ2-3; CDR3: CSARPLDRTDHVSTDTQYF
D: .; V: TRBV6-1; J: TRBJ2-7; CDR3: CAVRSRGFYEQYF
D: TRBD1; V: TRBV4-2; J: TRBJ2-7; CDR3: CASSQGEIQGALEQYF
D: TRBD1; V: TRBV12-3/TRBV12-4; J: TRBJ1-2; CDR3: CASSFEGGGGRFGYTF
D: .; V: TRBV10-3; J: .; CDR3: CAISENRAVGNEQYF
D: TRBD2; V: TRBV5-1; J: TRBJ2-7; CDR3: CASSLALAAEQYF
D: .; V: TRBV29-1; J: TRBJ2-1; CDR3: CSVVVNTGPRRSEQFF
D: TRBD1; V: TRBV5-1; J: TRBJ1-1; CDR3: CASSWGDRDGMNTEAFF
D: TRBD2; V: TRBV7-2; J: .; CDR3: CASSLAGTSGGGETQYF
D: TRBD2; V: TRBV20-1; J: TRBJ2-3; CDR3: CSARALVRFAGVEDTQYF
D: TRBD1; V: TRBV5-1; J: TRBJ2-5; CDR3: CASSQGTAKETQYF
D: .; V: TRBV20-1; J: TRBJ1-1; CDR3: CSVKVRMNTEAFF
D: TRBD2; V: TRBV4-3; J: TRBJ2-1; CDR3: CASSQEGLAGGNNEQFF
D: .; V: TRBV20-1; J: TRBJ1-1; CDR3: CSARDWNTEAFF
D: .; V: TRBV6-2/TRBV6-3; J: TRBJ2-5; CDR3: CASSLGTVQYF
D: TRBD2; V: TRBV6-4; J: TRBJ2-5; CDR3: CASTGLAGGLQETQYF
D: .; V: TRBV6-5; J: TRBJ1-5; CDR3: CASRSEIGQPQHF
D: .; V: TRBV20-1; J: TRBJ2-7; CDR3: CSARGGGQMVYEQYF
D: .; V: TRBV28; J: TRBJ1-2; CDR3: CASSLYAQGRNYGYTF
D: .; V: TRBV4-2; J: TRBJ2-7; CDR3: CASSQEWASSSYEQYF
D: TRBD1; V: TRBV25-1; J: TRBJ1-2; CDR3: CASSATGRYGYTF
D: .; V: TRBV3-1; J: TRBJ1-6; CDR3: CASSQDSTGSSYNSPLHF
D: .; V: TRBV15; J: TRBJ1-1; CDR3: CATPRPASWVTEAFF
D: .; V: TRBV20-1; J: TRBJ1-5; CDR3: CSASSLYSNQPQHF
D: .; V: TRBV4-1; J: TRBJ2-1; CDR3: CASSQDLWLAASSDNEQFF
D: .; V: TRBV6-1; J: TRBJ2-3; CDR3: CASSMERGTDTQYF
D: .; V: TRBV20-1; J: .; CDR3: CSASTPGFHEQYF